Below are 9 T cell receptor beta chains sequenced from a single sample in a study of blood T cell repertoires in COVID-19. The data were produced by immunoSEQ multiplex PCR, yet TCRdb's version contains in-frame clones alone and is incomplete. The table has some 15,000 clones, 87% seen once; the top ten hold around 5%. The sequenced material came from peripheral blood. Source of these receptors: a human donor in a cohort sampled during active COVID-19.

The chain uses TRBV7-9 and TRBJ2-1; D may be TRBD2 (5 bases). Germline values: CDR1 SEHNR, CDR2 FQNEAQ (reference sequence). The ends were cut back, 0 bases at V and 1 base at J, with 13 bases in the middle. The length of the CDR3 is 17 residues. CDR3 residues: CASSLAGRGWSYNEQFF. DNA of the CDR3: TGTGCCAGCAGCTTAGCGGGCCGGGGTTGGTCCTACAATGAGCAGTTCTTC.

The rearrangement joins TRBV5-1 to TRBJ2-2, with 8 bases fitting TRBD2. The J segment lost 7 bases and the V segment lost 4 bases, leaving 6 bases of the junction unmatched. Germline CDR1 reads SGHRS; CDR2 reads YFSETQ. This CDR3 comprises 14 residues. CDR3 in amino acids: CASSPGGDGGELFF. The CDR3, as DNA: TGCGCCAGCAGCCCCGGGGGGGACGGCGGGGAGCTGTTTTTT.

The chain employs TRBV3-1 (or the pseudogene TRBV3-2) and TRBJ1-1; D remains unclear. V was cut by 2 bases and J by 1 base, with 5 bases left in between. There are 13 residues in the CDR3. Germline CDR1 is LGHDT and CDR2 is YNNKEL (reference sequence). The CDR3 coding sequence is TGTGCCAGCAGCCAACGACAGAACACTGAAGCTTTCTTT. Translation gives CASSQRQNTEAFF.

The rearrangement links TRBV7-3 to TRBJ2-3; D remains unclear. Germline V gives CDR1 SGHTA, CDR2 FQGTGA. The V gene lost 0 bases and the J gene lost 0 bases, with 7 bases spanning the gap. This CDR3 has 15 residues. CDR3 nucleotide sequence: TGTGCCAGCAGCTTAACAAAAGCCAGCACAGATACGCAGTATTTT. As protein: CASSLTKASTDTQYF.

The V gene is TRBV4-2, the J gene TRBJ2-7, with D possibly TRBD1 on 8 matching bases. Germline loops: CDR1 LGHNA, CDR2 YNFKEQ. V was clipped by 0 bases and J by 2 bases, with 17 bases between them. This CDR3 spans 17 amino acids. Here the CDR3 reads CASSQERRAGQAYEQYF. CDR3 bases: TGTGCCAGCAGCCAAGAAAGAAGAGCGGGACAGGCCTACGAGCAGTACTTC.

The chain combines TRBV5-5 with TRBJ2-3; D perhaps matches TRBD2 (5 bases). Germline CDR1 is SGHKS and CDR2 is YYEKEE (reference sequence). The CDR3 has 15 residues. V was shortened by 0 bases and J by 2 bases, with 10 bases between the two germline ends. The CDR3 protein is CASSLVERNTDTQYF. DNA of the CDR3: TGTGCCAGCAGCTTGGTGGAGCGGAACACAGATACGCAGTATTTT.

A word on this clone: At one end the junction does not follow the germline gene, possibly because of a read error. The DNA of the CDR3 is TGTGCCAGCAGCTTAGAAGTCCTAGCGGGAGGACTCTTC. This gives the protein CASSLEVLAGGLF. The rearrangement uses TRBV7-8 and TRBJ2-1; TRBD2 aligns across 11 bases. This CDR3 contains 13 residues. The germline V gene encodes CDR1 SGHVS and CDR2 FQNEAQ.

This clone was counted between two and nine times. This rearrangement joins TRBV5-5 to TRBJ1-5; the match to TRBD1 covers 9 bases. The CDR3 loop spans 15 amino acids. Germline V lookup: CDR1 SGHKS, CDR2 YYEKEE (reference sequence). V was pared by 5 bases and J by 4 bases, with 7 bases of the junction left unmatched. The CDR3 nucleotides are TGTGCCAGCAGAATGGGACAGGGCGTGAATCAGCCCCAGCATTTT. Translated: CASRMGQGVNQPQHF.

The CDR3 DNA follows: TGTGCCAGCAGCTTAGCGGAGATCTACTACGAGCAGTACTTC. The encoded protein is CASSLAEIYYEQYF. This sequence joins TRBV7-8 and TRBJ2-7; D remains unclear. The CDR3 runs 14 residues. Germline values: CDR1 SGHVS, CDR2 FQNEAQ. Trimming took off 0 bases at V and 3 bases at J, with 9 bases between the two ends.